This T cell receptor (beta chain) was captured in a study of T cell clusters in autoimmune cytopenias. Study details: The mean age of healthy donor controls was around 57 years, the median about 58 years.

The CDR3 covers 14 residues. CDR1 LNHDA and CDR2 SQIVND come from the germline V gene (reference sequence). Considering frequency, this clonotype is medium-sized (0.01 to 0.1%). Antigen unknown. TRB amplification used 250 ng of peripheral blood genomic DNA. Multiplex touch-down PCR amplified TRB using TRB-A and TRB-B pools in one tube. TCRdb reprocessed the multiplex PCR reads, keeping one entry per CDR3 protein, no DNA. The sample has several thousand distinct CDR3 sequences. Findings and caveats of the study: TRB repertoire shifts in secondary cytopenia and chronic lymphocytic leukemia mostly reflected lymphoma, not autoimmunity.

A further study also used this sample, focusing on T cell repertoires in aging, cancer and after chemotherapy. That investigation notes: Six age groups, ranging from 30 or younger to 70 or older, included the donors.

Sequencing was done on a sample of peripheral blood. This chain links TRBV19 with TRBJ1-5. This sequence originates from a human donor in good health. The CDR3 sequence: CASSIRGGDQPQHF. Using reference TRBV19 and TRBJ1-5 for the parts outside the CDR3, the full variable domain is DGGITQSPKYLFRKEGQNVTLSCEQNLNHDAMYWYRQDPGQGLRLIYYSQIVNDFQKGDIAEGYSVSREKKESFPLTVTSAQKNPTAFYLCASSIRGGDQPQHFGDGTRLSIL.